The text below deals with one T cell receptor (beta chain). The antigen it binds to is not known. No quality values exist for individual bases; no much larger clone is one base distant. This record belongs to a study of blood T cell repertoires in COVID-19 (dated by TCRdb to 2020 to 2022). Regarding the study in general: The collaborator samples originated in the United States, Italy and Spain and spanned the acute and convalescent phases of COVID-19. The prospective study material was composed of cDNA or gDNA derived from T cells, B-cell-depleted T cells, or PBMCs. Subjects who had been exposed to COVID-19, were actively infected with it, or had recovered from it provided the deeply sampled blood TCRbeta repertoires that made up the dataset. A freely available public database, intended as a resource for researchers studying the immune response to SARS-CoV-2, is where the repertoires were released. The samples were drawn from two sources: the first 160 participants of the ongoing ImmuneRACE study, and over 950 subjects contributed by 6 global collaborators. Sample metadata almost always included a de-identified subject ID, COVID-19 status, age in years and sex. Where available, HLA class I and class II types were taken from metadata supplied by the sample provider and were not determined by assay-based typing.

TCRbeta CDR3 regions were amplified from genomic DNA by means of the immunoSEQ Assay, a bias-controlled multiplex PCR. The published analysis was carried out like this. Within the assay, amplification of reference gene primers was used to estimate how many nucleated cells each sample contained. To quantify the absolute abundance of each unique TCRbeta CDR3 rearrangement, sequence reads were collapsed and filtered. For each sample, productive Simpson clonality was calculated by taking the square root of Simpson's diversity index across productive rearrangements. The table was pulled from immuneACCESS by TCRdb, which kept in-frame rearrangements only. Such tables lose some clones; where checked, under half of the loss comes from unresolved V genes, and the rest has no known cause. V and J calls and clone size are as listed in that table; D and trimming were resolved from the DNA. Across this sample there are about 160,000 clones, with more than 80% seen only once. The top ten clonotypes cover approximately 10% of the sample.

Including the terminal cysteine and phenylalanine, the CDR3 comprises 17 residues. Only CDR3 DNA remains: 51 bases, in frame from the first base. V is trimmed back by 6 bases and J by 5 bases, and the junction contains 14 bases that no gene match accounts for. In the germline V gene (reference sequence), CDR1 corresponds to LGHDT and CDR2 to YNNKEL. What the authors observed across the whole study: Clinical and demographic metadata were provided uncurated, with the amount varying by source and participant.

Collaborating institutions collected whole blood in K2EDTA tubes following their own protocols. Collaborator samples were shipped for TCRbeta analysis as frozen whole blood, isolated PBMCs, or DNA extracted from either sample type. The sequence is built from TRBV3-1 (or the pseudogene TRBV3-2) and TRBJ2-3; TRBD2 agrees with 10 junctional bases. The sequence was obtained from a human donor in a cohort sampled during active COVID-19. The sample taken for sequencing was peripheral blood. The DNA sequence reads TGTGCCAGCAGGGACACCAGCGGGAGGGATGCACAAGATACGCAGTATTTT. The translation is CASRDTSGRDAQDTQYF.